This TCR beta chain is drawn from a study of T cell responses to AZD1222 COVID-19 vaccine. Note on this clone: Its target is unknown.

General study points: Reports say nearly half of spike-specific TCRs go after unmutated variant regions.

Assay: immunoSEQ multiplex PCR; the TCRdb copy retains only in-frame clones and omits some. The sample carries over 150,000 clones, about nine tenths recorded once. The CDR3 totals 16 residues. Trimming took 1 base from V and 0 from J, leaving 14 bases between them. The germline gives CDR1 SGHRS, CDR2 YFSETQ. Sequencing used peripheral blood, obtained on day 0 of AZD1222 vaccination. V usage is TRBV5-1 and J usage is TRBJ2-7; the D gene is possibly TRBD2 (6 bases). This TCR came from an adult in good health. DNA for the CDR3: TGCGCCAGCAGCTTGATTGGGGGAGGCTACTCCTACGAGCAGTACTTC. Its protein is CASSLIGGGYSYEQYF.